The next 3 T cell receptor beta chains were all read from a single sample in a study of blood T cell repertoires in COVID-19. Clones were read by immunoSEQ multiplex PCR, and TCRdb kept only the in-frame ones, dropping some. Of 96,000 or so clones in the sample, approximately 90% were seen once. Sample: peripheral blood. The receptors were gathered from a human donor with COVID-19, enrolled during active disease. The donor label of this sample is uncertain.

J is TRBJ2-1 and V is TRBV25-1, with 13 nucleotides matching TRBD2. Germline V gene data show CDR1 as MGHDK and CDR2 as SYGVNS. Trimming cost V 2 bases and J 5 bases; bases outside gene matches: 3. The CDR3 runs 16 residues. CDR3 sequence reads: CASSERLAGGNNEQFF. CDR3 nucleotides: TGTGCCAGCAGTGAACGACTAGCGGGGGGAAACAATGAGCAGTTCTTC.

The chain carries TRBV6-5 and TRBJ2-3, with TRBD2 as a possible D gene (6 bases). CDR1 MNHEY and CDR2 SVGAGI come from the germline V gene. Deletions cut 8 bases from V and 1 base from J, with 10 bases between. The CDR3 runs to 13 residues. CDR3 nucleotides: TGTGCCAGCTCGGGACTCCGCACAGATACGCAGTATTTT. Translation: CASSGLRTDTQYF.

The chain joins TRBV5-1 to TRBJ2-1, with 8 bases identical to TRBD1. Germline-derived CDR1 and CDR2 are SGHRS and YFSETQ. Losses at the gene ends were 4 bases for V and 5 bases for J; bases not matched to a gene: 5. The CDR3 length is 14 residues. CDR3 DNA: TGCGCCAGCAGCGGACAGGGAGGACACAATGAGCAGTTCTTC. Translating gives CASSGQGGHNEQFF.